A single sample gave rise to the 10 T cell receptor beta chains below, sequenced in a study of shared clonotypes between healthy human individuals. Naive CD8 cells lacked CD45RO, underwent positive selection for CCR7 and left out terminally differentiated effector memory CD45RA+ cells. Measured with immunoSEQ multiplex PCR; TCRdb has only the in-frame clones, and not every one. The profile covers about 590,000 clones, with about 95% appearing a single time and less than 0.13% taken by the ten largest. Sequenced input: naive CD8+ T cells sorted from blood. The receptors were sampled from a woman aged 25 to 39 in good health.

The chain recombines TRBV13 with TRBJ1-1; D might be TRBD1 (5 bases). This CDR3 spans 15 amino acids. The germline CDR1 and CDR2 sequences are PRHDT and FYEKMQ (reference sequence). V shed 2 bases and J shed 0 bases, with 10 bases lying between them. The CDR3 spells CASSLYVDMNTEAFF. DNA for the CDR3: TGTGCCAGCAGCTTATACGTGGACATGAACACTGAAGCTTTCTTT.

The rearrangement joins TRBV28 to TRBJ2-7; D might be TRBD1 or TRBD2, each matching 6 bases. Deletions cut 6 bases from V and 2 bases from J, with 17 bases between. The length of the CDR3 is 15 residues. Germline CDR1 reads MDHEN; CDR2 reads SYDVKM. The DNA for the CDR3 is TGTGCCAGCAGGGGGTACGAGGGGGGTGCCTACGAGCAGTACTTC. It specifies CASRGYEGGAYEQYF. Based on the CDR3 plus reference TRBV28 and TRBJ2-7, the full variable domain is DVKVTQSSRYLVKRTGEKVFLECVQDMDHENMFWYRQDPGLGLRLIYFSYDVKMKEKGDIPEGYSVSREKKERFSLILESASTNQTSMYLCASRGYEGGAYEQYFGPGTRLTVT.

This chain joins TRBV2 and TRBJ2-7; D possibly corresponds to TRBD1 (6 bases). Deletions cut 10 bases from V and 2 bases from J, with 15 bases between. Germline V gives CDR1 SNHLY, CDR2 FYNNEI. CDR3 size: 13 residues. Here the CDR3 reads CAITTRDTYEQYF. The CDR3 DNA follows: TGTGCCATAACCACCCGGGACACCTACGAGCAGTACTTC.

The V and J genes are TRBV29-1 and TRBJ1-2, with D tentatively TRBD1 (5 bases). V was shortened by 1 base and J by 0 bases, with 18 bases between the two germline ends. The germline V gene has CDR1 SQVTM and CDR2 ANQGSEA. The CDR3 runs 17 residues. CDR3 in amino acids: CSVEVGAGEGPNYGYTF. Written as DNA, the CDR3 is TGCAGCGTTGAAGTTGGGGCGGGGGAAGGTCCTAACTATGGCTACACCTTC.

The CDR3 loop reads CSVITGFRHEQYF. CDR3 sequence (DNA): TGCAGCGTCATTACAGGGTTTCGACACGAGCAGTACTTC. This chain links TRBV29-1 with TRBJ2-7; weak D call: TRBD1 (6 bases). The ends were cut back, 6 bases at V and 5 bases at J, with 17 bases in the middle. CDR3 size: 13 residues. Germline-derived CDR1 and CDR2 are SQVTM and ANQGSEA.

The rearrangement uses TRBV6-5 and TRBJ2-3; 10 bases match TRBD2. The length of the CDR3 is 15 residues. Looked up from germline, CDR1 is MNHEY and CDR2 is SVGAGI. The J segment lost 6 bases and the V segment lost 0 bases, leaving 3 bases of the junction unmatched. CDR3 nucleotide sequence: TGTGCCAGCAGTTACTCAGCGGGAGGGGGGGATACGCAGTATTTT. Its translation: CASSYSAGGGDTQYF.

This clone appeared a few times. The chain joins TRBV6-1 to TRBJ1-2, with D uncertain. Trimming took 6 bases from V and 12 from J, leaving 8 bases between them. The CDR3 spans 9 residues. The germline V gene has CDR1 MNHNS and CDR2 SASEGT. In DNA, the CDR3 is TGTGCCAGCAGCCCCGCCCACACCTTC. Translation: CASSPAHTF.

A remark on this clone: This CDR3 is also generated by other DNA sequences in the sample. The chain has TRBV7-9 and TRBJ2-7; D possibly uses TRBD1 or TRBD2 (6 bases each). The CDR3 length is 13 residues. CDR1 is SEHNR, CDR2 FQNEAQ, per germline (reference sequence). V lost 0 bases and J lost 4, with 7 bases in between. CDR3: CASSLAGGYEQYF. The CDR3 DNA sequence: TGTGCCAGCAGCTTAGCAGGGGGGTACGAGCAGTACTTC.

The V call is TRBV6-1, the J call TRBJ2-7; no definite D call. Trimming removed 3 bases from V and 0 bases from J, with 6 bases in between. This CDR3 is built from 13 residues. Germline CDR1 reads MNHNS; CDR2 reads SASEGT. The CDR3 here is CASSEASSYEQYF. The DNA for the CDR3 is TGTGCCAGCAGTGAGGCCAGCTCCTACGAGCAGTACTTC.

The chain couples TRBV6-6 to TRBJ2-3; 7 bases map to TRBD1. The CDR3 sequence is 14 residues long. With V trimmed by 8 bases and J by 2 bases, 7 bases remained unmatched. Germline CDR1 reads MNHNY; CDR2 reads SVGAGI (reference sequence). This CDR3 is CASVEGALTDTQYF. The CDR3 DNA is TGTGCCAGCGTAGAGGGGGCCCTCACAGATACGCAGTATTTT.